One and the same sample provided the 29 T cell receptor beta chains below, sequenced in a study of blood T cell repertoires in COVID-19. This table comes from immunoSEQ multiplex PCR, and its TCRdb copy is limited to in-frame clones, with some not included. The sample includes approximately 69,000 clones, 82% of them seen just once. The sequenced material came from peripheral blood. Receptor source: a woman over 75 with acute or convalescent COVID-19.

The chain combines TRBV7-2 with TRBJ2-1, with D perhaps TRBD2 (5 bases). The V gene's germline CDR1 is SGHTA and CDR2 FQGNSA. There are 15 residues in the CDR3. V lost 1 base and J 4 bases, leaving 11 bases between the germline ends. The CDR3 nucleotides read TGTGCCAGCAGCTTAGTGGGAGCGCCTTACAATGAGCAGTTCTTC. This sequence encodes CASSLVGAPYNEQFF.

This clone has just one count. CDR3 DNA: TGTGCCAGCAGCTTAGCTGTGACAGGGATGACTGGGGCCAACGTCCTGACTTTC. It translates to CASSLAVTGMTGANVLTF. This chain links TRBV7-9 with TRBJ2-6; 7 nucleotides line up with TRBD1. V dropped 0 bases and J dropped 2; count of bases not matched to a gene: 7. The CDR3 is 18 amino acids. Per germline, CDR1 SEHNR and CDR2 FQNEAQ (reference sequence).

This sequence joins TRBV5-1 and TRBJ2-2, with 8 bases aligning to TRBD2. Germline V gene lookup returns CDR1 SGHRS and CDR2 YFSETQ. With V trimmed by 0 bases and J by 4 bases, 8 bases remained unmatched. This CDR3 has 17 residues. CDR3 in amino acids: CASSLGTGGPITGELFF. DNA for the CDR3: TGCGCCAGCAGCTTGGGCACGGGAGGGCCTATCACCGGGGAGCTGTTTTTT.

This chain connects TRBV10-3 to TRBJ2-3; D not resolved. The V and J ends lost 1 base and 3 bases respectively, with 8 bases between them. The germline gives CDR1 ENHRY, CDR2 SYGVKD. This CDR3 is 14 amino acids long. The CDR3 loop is CAISEWSSTDTQYF. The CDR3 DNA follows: TGTGCCATCAGTGAGTGGAGTAGTACAGATACGCAGTATTTT.

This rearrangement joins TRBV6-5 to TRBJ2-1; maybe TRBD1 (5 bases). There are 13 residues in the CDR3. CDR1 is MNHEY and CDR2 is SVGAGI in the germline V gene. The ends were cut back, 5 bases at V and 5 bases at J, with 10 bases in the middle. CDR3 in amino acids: CASSQGPNNEQFF. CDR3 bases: TGTGCCAGCAGTCAGGGTCCTAACAATGAGCAGTTCTTC.

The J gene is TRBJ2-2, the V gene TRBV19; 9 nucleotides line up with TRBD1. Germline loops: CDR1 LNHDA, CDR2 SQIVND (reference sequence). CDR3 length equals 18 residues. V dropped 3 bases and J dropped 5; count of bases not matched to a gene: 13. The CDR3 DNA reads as TGTGCCAGTAGTATCCGACAGGGGGGTGCGAAGGGGACCGGGGAGCTGTTTTTT. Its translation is CASSIRQGGAKGTGELFF. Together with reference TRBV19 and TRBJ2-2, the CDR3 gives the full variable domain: DGGITQSPKYLFRKEGQNVTLSCEQNLNHDAMYWYRQDPGQGLRLIYYSQIVNDFQKGDIAEGYSVSREKKESFPLTVTSAQKNPTAFYLCASSIRQGGAKGTGELFFGEGSRLTVL.

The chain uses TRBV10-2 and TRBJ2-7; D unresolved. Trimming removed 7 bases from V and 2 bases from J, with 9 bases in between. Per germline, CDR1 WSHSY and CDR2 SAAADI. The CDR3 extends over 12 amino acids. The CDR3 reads CASTTDTYEQYF. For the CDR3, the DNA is TGCGCCAGCACCACCGACACCTACGAGCAGTACTTC.

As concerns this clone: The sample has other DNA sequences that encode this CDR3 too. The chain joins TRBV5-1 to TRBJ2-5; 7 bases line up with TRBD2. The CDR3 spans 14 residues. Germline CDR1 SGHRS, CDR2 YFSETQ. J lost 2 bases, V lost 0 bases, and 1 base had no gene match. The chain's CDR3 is CASSLAGGQETQYF. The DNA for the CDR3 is TGCGCCAGCAGCTTGGCGGGGGGACAAGAGACCCAGTACTTC.

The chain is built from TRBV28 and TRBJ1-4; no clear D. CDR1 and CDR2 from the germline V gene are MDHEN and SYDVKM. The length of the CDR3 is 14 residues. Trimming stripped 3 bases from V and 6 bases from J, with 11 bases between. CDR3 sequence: CASSFSAGHEKLFF. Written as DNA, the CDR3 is TGTGCCAGCAGTTTCTCGGCAGGTCATGAAAAACTGTTTTTT.

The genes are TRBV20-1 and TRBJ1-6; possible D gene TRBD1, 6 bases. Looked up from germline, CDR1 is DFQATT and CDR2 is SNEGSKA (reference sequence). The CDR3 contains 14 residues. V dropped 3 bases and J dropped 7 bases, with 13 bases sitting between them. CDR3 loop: CSASWAGDNSPLHF. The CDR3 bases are TGCAGTGCTAGTTGGGCAGGGGACAATTCACCCCTCCACTTT.

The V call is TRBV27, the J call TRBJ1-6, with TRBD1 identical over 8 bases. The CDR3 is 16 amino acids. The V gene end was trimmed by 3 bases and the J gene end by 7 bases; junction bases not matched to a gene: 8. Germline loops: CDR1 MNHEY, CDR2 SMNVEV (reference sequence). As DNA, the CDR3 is TGTGCCAGCAGTTTCGACTCCGGGACAGGAAATTCACCCCTCCACTTT. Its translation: CASSFDSGTGNSPLHF.

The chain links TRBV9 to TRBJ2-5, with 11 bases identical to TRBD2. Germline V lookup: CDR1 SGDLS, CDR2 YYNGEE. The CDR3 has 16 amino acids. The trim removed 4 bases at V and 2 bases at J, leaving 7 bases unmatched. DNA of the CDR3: TGTGCCAGCAGCTTACCACGACTAGCGGGACAAGAGACCCAGTACTTC. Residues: CASSLPRLAGQETQYF.

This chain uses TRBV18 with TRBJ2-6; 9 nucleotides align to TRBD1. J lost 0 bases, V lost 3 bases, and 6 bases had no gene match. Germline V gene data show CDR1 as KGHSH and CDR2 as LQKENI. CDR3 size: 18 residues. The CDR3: CASSPRDRVSSGANVLTF. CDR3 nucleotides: TGTGCCAGCTCACCCCGGGACAGGGTTTCCTCTGGGGCCAACGTCCTGACTTTC.

This CDR3 is CASSLEGRLTDNQETQYF. DNA for the CDR3: TGCGCCAGCAGCTTGGAAGGGAGACTAACAGACAACCAAGAGACCCAGTACTTC. V and J are TRBV5-1 and TRBJ2-5; a weak D match, TRBD2 (5 bases). CDR3 length equals 18 residues. V was shortened by 0 bases and J by 0 bases, with 18 bases between the two germline ends. Germline V gene data show CDR1 as SGHRS and CDR2 as YFSETQ.

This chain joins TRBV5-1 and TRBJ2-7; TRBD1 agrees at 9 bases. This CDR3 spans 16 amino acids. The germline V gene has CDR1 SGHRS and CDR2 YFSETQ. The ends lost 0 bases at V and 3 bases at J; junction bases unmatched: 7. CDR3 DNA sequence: TGCGCCAGCAGCTTGGTCCCCGGGACAGGGAACTACGAGCAGTACTTC. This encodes CASSLVPGTGNYEQYF. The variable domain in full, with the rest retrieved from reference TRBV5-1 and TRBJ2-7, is KAGVTQTPRYLIKTRGQQVTLSCSPISGHRSVSWYQQTPGQGLQFLFEYFSETQRNKGNFPGRFSGRQFSNSRSEMNVSTLELGDSALYLCASSLVPGTGNYEQYFGPGTRLTVT.

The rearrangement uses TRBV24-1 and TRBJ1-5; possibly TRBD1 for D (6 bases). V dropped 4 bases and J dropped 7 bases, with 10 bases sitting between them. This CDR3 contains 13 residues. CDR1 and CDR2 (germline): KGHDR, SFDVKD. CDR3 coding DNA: TGTGCCACCAGTGAGGCAGGGGAGCAGCCCCAGCATTTT. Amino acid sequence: CATSEAGEQPQHF.

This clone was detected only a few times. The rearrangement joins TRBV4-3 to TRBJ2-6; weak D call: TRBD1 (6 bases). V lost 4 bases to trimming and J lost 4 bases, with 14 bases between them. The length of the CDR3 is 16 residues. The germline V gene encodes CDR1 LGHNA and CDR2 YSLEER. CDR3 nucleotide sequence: TGCGCCAGCAGCCGAAACGTTGGGACAGGGGCCAACGTCCTGACTTTC. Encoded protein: CASSRNVGTGANVLTF.

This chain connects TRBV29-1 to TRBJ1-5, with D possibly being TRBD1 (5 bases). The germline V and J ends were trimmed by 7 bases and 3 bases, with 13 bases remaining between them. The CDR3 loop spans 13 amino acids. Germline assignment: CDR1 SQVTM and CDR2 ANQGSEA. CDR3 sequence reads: CSAARGDNQPQHF. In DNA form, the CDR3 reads TGCAGCGCCGCGCGGGGGGACAATCAGCCCCAGCATTTT.

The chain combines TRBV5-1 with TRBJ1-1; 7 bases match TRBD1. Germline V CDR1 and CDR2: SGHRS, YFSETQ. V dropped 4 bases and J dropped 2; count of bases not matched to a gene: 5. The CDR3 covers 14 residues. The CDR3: CASSNGQVNTEAFF. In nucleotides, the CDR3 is TGCGCCAGCAGCAACGGACAGGTCAACACTGAAGCTTTCTTT.

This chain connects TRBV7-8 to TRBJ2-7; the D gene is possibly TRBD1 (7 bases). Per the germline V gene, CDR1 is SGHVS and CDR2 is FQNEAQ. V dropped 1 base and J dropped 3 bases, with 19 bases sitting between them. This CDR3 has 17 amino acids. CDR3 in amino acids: CASSLEAAWRGLYEQYF. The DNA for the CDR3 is TGTGCCAGCAGCTTAGAGGCGGCTTGGAGGGGGCTCTACGAGCAGTACTTC.

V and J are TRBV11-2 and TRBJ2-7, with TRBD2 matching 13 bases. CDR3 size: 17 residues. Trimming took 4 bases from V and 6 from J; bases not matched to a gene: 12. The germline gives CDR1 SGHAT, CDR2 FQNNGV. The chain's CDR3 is CASSSGLAGHFPLEQYF. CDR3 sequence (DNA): TGTGCCAGCAGCTCGGGACTAGCGGGGCATTTCCCTCTCGAGCAGTACTTC.

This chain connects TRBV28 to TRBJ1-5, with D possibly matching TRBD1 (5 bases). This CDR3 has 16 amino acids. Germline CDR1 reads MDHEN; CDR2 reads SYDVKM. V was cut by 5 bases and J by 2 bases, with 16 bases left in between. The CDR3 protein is CASSPNQGSGNQPQHF. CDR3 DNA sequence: TGTGCCAGCAGTCCTAACCAGGGAAGCGGCAATCAGCCCCAGCATTTT.

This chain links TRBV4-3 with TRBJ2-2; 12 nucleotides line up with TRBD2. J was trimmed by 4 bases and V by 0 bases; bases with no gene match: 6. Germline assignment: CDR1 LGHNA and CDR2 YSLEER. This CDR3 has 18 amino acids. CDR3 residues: CASSQEASGRAGTGELFF. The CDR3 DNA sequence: TGCGCCAGCAGCCAAGAGGCTAGCGGGAGGGCGGGCACCGGGGAGCTGTTTTTT.

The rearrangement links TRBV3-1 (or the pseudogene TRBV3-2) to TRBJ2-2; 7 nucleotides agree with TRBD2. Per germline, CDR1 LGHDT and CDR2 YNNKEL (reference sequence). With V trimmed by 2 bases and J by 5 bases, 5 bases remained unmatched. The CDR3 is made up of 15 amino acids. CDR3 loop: CASSQLNSGTGELFF. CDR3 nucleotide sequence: TGTGCCAGCAGCCAACTCAATAGCGGGACCGGGGAGCTGTTTTTT.

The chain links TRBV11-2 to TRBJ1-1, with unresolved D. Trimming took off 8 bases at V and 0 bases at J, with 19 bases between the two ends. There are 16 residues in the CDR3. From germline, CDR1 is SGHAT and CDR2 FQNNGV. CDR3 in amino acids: CASGSLAAGMNTEAFF. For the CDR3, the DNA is TGTGCCAGCGGGTCCCTCGCCGCGGGGATGAACACTGAAGCTTTCTTT.

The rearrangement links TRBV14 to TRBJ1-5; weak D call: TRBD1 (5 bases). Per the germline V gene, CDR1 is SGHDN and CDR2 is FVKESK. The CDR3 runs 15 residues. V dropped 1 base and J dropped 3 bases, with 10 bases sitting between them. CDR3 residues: CASSQGGTTNQPQHF. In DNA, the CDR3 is TGTGCCAGCAGCCAAGGAGGGACTACCAATCAGCCCCAGCATTTT.

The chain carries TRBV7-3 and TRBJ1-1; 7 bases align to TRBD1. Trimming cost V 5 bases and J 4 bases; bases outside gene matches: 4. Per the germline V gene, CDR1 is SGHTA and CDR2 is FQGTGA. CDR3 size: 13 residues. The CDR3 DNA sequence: TGTGCCAGCAGCGCCTCAGGGGGCACTGAAGCTTTCTTT. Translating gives CASSASGGTEAFF.

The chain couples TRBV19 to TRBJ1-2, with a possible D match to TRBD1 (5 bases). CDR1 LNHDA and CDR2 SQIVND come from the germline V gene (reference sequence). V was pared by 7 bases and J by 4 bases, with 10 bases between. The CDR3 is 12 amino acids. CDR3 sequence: CASTLGPYGYTF. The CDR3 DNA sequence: TGTGCCAGTACCTTGGGGCCCTATGGCTACACCTTC.

The CDR3 coding sequence is TGTGCCTGGAGGCCCCTAGCGGGATTTGGCGACAATGAGCAGTTCTTC. This gives the protein CAWRPLAGFGDNEQFF. The chain couples TRBV30 to TRBJ2-1; 9 bases align to TRBD2. From germline, CDR1 is GTSNPN and CDR2 SVGIG (reference sequence). The CDR3 has 16 residues. After removal of 3 bases from V and 5 bases from J, the junction contained 11 bases not matched to a gene.